This T cell receptor (beta chain) was identified in a study of identifying expanded T cells in peripheral blood. Study findings and constraints: Approximately 2-week clone count variance significantly increased as total template count grew. Over about two and four weeks, about 17 and 20 clones changed, versus approximately 1.2 between replicates.

Collection occurred without any documented infections or immune events in donors. Clones were sequenced by immunoSEQ multiplex PCR, and TCRdb holds only the in-frame ones, with some missing. The sample has around 130,000 clones; 70% to 90% are singletons. Germline CDR1 is SGHRS and CDR2 is YFSETQ. The CDR3 has 13 residues. The V gene lost 8 bases and the J gene lost 1 base, with 13 bases spanning the gap. On this clone: No antigen is known for it.

The sample comprised blood. The V gene is TRBV5-1, the J gene TRBJ2-7; no clear D. This TCR was recovered from a person between 18 and 69 years old in good health. The CDR3 bases are TGCGCCAGTATGGGGTCTGGGTCCTACGAGCAGTACTTC. Encoded protein: CASMGSGSYEQYF.